These 6 T cell receptor beta chains share one sample of origin, sequenced in a study of blood T cell repertoires in COVID-19. Assay: immunoSEQ multiplex PCR; the TCRdb copy retains only in-frame clones and omits some. Counted here are approximately 330,000 clones, over 75% occurring once; the ten biggest clones make up 4%. The material sequenced was peripheral blood. Receptors were obtained from a woman aged 45-59 years with active or convalescent COVID-19.

V is TRBV7-9 and J is TRBJ2-1; maybe TRBD1 (6 bases). V was pared by 7 bases and J by 4 bases, with 17 bases between. The CDR3 runs to 15 residues. CDR1 is SEHNR, CDR2 FQNEAQ, per germline (reference sequence). The CDR3 nucleotides read TGTGCCAGCACCGAGGGACAAATACCTTACAATGAGCAGTTCTTC. This codes for CASTEGQIPYNEQFF. Full variable domain (missing parts from reference TRBV7-9 and TRBJ2-1): DTGVSQNPRHKITKRGQNVTFRCDPISEHNRLYWYRQTLGQGPEFLTYFQNEAQLEKSRLLSDRFSAERPKGSFSTLEIQRTEQGDSAMYLCASTEGQIPYNEQFFGPGTRLTVL.

V is TRBV7-2 and J is TRBJ2-1, with a possible D match to TRBD1 (6 bases). The V end was cut by 7 bases, the J end by 0 bases, with 10 bases between. CDR1 and CDR2 from the germline V gene are SGHTA and FQGNSA. This CDR3 has 14 residues. In DNA, the CDR3 is TGTGCCAGCAATGGACAGAGCTCCTACAATGAGCAGTTCTTC. The encoded protein is CASNGQSSYNEQFF.

The chain uses TRBV4-1 and TRBJ1-4; unclear D gene. The CDR3 extends over 15 amino acids. In germline, CDR1 is MGHRA, CDR2 YSYEKL. Trimming pared 0 bases from V and 4 bases from J, leaving 9 bases between. The CDR3 DNA reads TGCGCCAGCAGCCAAGAGTGGCGGGGTAATGAAAAACTGTTTTTT. Its protein is CASSQEWRGNEKLFF.

J is TRBJ2-5 and V is TRBV6-2 or TRBV6-3, with 11 bases lining up with TRBD1. The J segment lost 5 bases and the V segment lost 2 bases, leaving 10 bases of the junction unmatched. Germline CDR1 and CDR2: MNHEY and SVGEGT. This CDR3 contains 17 residues. The CDR3 DNA reads as TGTGCCAGCAGTTACAGGCGAGGACAGGGGGCTTTCGAGACCCAGTACTTC. Translated, it gives CASSYRRGQGAFETQYF.

The rearrangement uses TRBV2 and TRBJ1-1, with D uncertain. Germline lookup yields CDR1 SNHLY and CDR2 FYNNEI. The CDR3 is made up of 12 amino acids. The V and J ends lost 6 bases and 0 bases respectively, with 5 bases between them. CDR3 protein: CASRTVNTEAFF. CDR3 nucleotide sequence: TGTGCCAGCAGAACAGTGAACACTGAAGCTTTCTTT.

The rearrangement uses TRBV11-1 and TRBJ2-3; 8 bases match TRBD2. The CDR3 is 15 amino acids. Trimming at V came to 5 bases and at J to 2 bases, leaving 6 bases not matched to a gene. CDR1 SGHAT and CDR2 FQDESV come from the germline V gene (reference sequence). CDR3 nucleotide sequence: TGTGCCAGCAGCCTTCTAGCGGGTGACACAGATACGCAGTATTTT. Amino acid sequence: CASSLLAGDTDTQYF.